This T cell receptor beta chain is from a study of T cell changes during pregnancy in multiple sclerosis. The CDR3 spans 13 residues. Germline loops: CDR1 MNHEY, CDR2 SVGAGI. With 10 bases removed from V and 2 bases from J, the gap between germline ends came to 15 bases. Here immunoSEQ multiplex PCR was the method, and the copy in TCRdb shows in-frame clones only, minus some. The sample contains more than 70,000 clones, approximately 89% of which appear only once. This clonotype originated in a female donor with multiple sclerosis, enrolled in a pregnancy study. The chain combines TRBV6-5 with TRBJ2-7, with D maybe TRBD2 (6 bases). The sequences come from peripheral blood, collected before pregnancy. The DNA of the CDR3 is TGTGCCATCGGAGCGGGCCGCGCCTACGAGCAGTACTTC. This translates into CAIGAGRAYEQYF.